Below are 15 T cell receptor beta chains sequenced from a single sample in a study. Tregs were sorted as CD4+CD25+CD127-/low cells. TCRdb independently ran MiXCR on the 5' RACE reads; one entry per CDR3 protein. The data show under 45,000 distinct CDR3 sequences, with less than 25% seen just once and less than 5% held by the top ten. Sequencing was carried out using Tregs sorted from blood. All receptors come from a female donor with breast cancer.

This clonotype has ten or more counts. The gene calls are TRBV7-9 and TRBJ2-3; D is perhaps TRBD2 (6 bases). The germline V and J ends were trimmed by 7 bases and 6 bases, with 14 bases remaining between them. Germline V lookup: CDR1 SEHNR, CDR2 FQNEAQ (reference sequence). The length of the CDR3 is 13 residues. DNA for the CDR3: TGTGCCAGCACCGGGACTCCCTTGGATACGCAGTATTTT. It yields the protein CASTGTPLDTQYF.

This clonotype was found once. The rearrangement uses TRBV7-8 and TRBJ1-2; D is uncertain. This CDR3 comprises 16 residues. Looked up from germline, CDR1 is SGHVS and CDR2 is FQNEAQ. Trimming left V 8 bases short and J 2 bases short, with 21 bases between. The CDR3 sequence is CASGRSTGLPNYGYTF. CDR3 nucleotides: TGTGCCAGCGGCCGCTCAACGGGGTTGCCAAACTATGGCTACACCTTC.

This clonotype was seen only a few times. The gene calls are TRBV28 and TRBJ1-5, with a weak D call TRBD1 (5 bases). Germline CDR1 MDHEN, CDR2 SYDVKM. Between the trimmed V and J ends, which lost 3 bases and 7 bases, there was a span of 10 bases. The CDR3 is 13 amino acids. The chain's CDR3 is CASSLGGRQPQHF. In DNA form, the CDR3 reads TGTGCCAGCAGTTTGGGGGGAAGACAGCCCCAGCATTTT.

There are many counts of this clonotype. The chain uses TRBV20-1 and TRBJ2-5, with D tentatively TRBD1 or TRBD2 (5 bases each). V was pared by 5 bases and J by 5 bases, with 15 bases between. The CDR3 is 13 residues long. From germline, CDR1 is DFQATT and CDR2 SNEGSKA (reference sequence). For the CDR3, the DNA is TGCAGTGCTCTGGGACCTCTTCGGGAGACCCAGTACTTC. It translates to CSALGPLRETQYF.

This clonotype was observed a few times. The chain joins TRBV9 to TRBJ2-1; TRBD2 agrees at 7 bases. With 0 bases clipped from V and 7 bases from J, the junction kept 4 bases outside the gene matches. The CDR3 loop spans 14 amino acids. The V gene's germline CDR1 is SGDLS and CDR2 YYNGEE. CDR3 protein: CASSVGGGTNEQFF. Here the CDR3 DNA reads TGTGCCAGCAGCGTAGGGGGGGGTACTAATGAGCAGTTCTTC.

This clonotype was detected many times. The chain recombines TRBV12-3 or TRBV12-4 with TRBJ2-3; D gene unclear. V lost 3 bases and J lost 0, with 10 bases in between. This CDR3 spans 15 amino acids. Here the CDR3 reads CASSLGWTSTDTQYF. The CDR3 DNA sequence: TGTGCCAGCAGTTTGGGCTGGACCAGCACAGATACGCAGTATTTT.

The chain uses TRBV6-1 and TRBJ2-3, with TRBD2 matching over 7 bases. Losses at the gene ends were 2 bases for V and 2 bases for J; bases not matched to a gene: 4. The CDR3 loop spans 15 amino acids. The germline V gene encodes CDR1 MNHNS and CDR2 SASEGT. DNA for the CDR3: TGTGCCAGCAGTGAATTAGCGGGCCCCACAGATACGCAGTATTTT. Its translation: CASSELAGPTDTQYF.

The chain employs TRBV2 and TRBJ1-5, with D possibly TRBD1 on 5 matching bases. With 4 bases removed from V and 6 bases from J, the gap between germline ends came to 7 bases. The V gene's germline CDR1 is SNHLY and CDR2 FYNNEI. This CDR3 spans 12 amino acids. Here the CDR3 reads CASSAGRQPQHF. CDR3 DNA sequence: TGTGCCAGCAGTGCAGGGCGTCAGCCCCAGCATTTT.

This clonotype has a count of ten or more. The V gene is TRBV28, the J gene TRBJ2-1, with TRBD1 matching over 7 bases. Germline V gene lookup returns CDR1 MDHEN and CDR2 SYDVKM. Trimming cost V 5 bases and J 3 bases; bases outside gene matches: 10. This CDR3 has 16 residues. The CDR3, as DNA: TGTGCCAGCAGTCCACCGGGACAGCCCCTCTACAATGAGCAGTTCTTC. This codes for CASSPPGQPLYNEQFF.

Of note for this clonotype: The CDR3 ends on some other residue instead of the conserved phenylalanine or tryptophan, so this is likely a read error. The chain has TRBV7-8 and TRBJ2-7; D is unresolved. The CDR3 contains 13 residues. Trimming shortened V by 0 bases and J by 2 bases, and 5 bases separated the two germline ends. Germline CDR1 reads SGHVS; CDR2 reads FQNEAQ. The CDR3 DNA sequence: TGTGCCAGCAGCTTAGCAGTAGCCTACGAGCAGTACCCC. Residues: CASSLAVAYEQYP.

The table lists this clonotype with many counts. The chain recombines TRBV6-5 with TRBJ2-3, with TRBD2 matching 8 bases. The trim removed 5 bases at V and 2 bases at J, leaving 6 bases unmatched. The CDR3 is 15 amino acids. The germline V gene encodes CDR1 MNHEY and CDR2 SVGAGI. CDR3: CASSAAGGNTDTQYF. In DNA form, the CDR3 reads TGTGCCAGCAGTGCCGCGGGAGGCAACACAGATACGCAGTATTTT.

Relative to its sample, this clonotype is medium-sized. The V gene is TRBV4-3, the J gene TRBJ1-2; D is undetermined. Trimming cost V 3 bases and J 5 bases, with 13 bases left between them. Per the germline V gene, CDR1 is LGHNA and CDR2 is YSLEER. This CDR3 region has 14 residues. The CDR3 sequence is CASSQDLGLYGYTF. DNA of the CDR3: TGCGCCAGCAGCCAGGACTTGGGTCTGTATGGCTACACCTTC.

The CDR3 nucleotides read TGCAGCGTTGTCATAATAGCGGGAGCCAATGAGCAGTTCTTC. Translation: CSVVIIAGANEQFF. The chain recombines TRBV29-1 with TRBJ2-1; 9 bases are a match to TRBD2. This CDR3 has 14 amino acids. Germline values: CDR1 SQVTM, CDR2 ANQGSEA. J lost 6 bases, V lost 4 bases, and 7 bases had no gene match.

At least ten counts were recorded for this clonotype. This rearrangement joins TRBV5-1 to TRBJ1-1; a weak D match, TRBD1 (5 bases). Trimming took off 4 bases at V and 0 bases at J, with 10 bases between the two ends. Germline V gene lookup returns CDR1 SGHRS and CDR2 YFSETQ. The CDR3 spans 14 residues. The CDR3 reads CASSHDSLNTEAFF. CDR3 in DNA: TGCGCCAGCAGCCACGACAGCCTGAACACTGAAGCTTTCTTT.

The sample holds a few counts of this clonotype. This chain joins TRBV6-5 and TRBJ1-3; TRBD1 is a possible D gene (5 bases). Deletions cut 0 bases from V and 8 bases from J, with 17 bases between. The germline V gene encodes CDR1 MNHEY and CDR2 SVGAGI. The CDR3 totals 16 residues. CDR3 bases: TGTGCCAGCAGTTACTCTACCGGGACTTTAGGGCACACCATATATTTT. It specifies CASSYSTGTLGHTIYF.